What follows describes a single T cell receptor beta chain. What it binds is unknown. This sample stems from a study of vaccination and CD4 T cells after COVID-19. Study context: Four females and six males made up the convalescents, with two Hispanic.

The germline V gene encodes CDR1 DFQATT and CDR2 SNEGSKA (reference sequence). The CDR3 is 10 residues long. Trimming took 5 bases from V and 8 from J, leaving 4 bases between them. Researchers used the Oncomine TCR Beta short-read assay to sequence DNA from cultured CD4+ T cells. TCRdb reanalysed the PCR reads using MiXCR and keeps one entry per CDR3 protein. Of about 15,000 distinct CDR3 sequences listed, over 45% were seen once; the top ten hold 14% to 15%. As for treatment: roughly ten-day PBMC culture with coronavirus spike peptide pools or control peptides (ViraFEST assay). The chain combines TRBV20-1 with TRBJ1-6; D unclear. The specimen sequenced was CD4+ T cells from blood, cultured in vitro. The TCR was taken from a human donor who had recovered from COVID-19. CDR3 loop: CSAGDSPLHF. The DNA for the CDR3 is TGCAGTGCTGGGGATTCACCCCTCCACTTT.